Listed below are T cell receptor beta chains from one sample, sequenced in a study of OX40 agonist ivuxolimab in advanced cancers. Assay: immunoSEQ multiplex PCR; the TCRdb copy retains only in-frame clones and omits some. The table shows tens of thousands of clones, with about four fifths occurring only once. The source was CD4+ or CD8+ T cells sorted from blood, collected in a trial of the OX40 agonist ivuxolimab. The receptor set was obtained from an adult with an advanced solid tumor such as melanoma, head and neck, liver or kidney cancer. Each CDR3 is given with its conserved first and last residue. D genes are given only for firm matches. Clone size is stated in some rows and not others, as once, few, many or a class when expanded.

- | - | TRBJ2-1 | TRBV5-8 | TGTGCCAGCAGGAAGAATGAGCAGTTCTTC | CASRKNEQFF
- | - | TRBJ2-1 | TRBV5-6 | TGTGCCAGCAGCTTAACGGCCTCCTACAATGAGCAGTTCTTC | CASSLTASYNEQFF
- | - | TRBJ2-7 | TRBV7-6 | TGTGCCAGCAGCTTAAACGAGGGCTACGAGCAGTACTTC | CASSLNEGYEQYF
- | - | TRBJ1-1 | TRBV6-6 | TGTGCCAGCAGTCGACCGAACACTGAAGCTTTCTTT | CASSRPNTEAFF
- | - | TRBJ2-7 | TRBV7-2 | TGTGCCAGCAGCTTCCGAGGGGACGGAGATCCTAGGAGCTACGAGCAGTACTTC | CASSFRGDGDPRSYEQYF
- | - | TRBJ1-2 | TRBV9 | TGTGCCAGCAGCGCAAGGGTTGACAGAACTTACTATGGCTACACCTTC | CASSARVDRTYYGYTF
- | - | TRBJ1-6 | TRBV6-1 | TGTGCCAGCAGTGAGAAGGTTGGAGGGGCCGTAAATTCACCCCTCCACTTT | CASSEKVGGAVNSPLHF
- | - | TRBJ2-7 | TRBV11-1 | TGTGCCAGCAGGGATCGCGGGGGCCTCGACGACGAGCAGTACTTC | CASRDRGGLDDEQYF
- | once | TRBJ1-4 | TRBV25-1 | TGTGCCAGCAGTGAATACCAGAGTAAAGAAAAACTGTTTTTT | CASSEYQSKEKLFF
- | - | TRBJ1-1 | TRBV6-5 | TGTGCCAGCAGTTCCCAGGCCTACGGTGAAGCTTTCTTT | CASSSQAYGEAFF
- | - | TRBJ2-7 | TRBV6-4 | TGTGCCAGCAGTGACGGGAGCGGCGAGCAGTACTTC | CASSDGSGEQYF
TRBD1 | few | TRBJ1-2 | TRBV7-9 | TGTGCCAGCAGCTTAGTGACAGGGGTTGTAGCGCGCGGCTACACCTTC | CASSLVTGVVARGYTF
TRBD1 | few | TRBJ1-1 | TRBV5-5 | TGTGCCAGCAGCTTACAGGGGATTGGGGCGGATGAAGCTTTCTTT | CASSLQGIGADEAFF
- | - | TRBJ2-1 | TRBV5-5 | TGTGCCAGCAGCCCCTGGGCAGGGAGTAACAATGAGCAGTTCTTC | CASSPWAGSNNEQFF
- | - | TRBJ2-3 | TRBV7-6 | TGTGCCAGCAGCTTATCAAGAGGAGTCACAGATACGCAGTATTTT | CASSLSRGVTDTQYF
- | medium-sized | TRBJ1-2 | TRBV4-1 | TGCGCCAGCAGCCAGGACACGTATGGCTACACCTTC | CASSQDTYGYTF
TRBD2 | - | TRBJ2-1 | TRBV7-2 | TGTGCCAGCAGCTTAGGGCTAGCGGTTAAATCCTACAATGAGCAGTTCTTC | CASSLGLAVKSYNEQFF
- | - | TRBJ2-3 | TRBV6-5 | TGTGCCAGCAGTTACTCCTCCTACCGGGACACAGATACGCAGTATTTT | CASSYSSYRDTDTQYF
- | - | TRBJ1-1 | TRBV5-6 | TGTGCCAGCAGCCCGGGGGGCAGGGCGCCTGAAGCTTTCTTT | CASSPGGRAPEAFF
- | - | TRBJ2-6 | TRBV30 | TGTGCCTGGAAGGGGCTCCCAGGGGCCAACGTCCTGACTTTC | CAWKGLPGANVLTF
- | - | TRBJ2-7 | TRBV18 | TGTGCCAGCTCACCACCGGGGTTCGAGCAGTACTTC | CASSPPGFEQYF
TRBD2 | - | TRBJ2-5 | TRBV2 | TGTGCCAGCAGTGACTACGCTAGCGGGCAGACCCAGTACTTC | CASSDYASGQTQYF